This T cell receptor beta chain was sequenced during a study of spatial heterogeneity in lung cancer. Time point meaning: sample taken at primary tumor resection. Study-wide findings and caveats: Expanded alpha and beta TCR counts within tumors tracked tumor mutation counts.

In its sample, this clonotype was seen many times. What it binds is not known. TCRdb passed the 5' RACE reads through MiXCR, listing each CDR3 protein once. This sample has approximately 13,000 distinct CDR3 sequences; under 6% occur once, and the top ten carry less than 25%. The sequenced sample was lung tumor tissue, obtained at surgery. This clonotype was sampled from a male donor with early-stage non-small cell lung cancer.

CDR3 loop: CASSSRRENQPQHF. DNA for the CDR3: TGTGCCAGCAGTTCTAGACGGGAGAATCAGCCCCAGCATTTT. The chain combines TRBV27 with TRBJ1-5; D not resolved. CDR1 and CDR2 from the germline V gene are MNHEY and SMNVEV (reference sequence). The CDR3 has 14 amino acids. V was clipped by 4 bases and J by 4 bases, with 11 bases between them.